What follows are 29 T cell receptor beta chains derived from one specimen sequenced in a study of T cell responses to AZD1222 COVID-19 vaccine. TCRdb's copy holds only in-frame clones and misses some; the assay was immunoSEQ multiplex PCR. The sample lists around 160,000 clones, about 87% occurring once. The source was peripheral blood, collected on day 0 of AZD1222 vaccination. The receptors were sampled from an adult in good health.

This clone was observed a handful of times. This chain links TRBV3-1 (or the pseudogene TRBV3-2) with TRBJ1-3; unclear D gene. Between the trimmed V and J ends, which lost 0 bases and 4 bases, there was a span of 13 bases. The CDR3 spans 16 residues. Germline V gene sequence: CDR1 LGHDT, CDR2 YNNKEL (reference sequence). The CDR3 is CASSQEMAGGGNTIYF. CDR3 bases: TGTGCCAGCAGCCAAGAAATGGCGGGTGGGGGAAACACCATATATTTT.

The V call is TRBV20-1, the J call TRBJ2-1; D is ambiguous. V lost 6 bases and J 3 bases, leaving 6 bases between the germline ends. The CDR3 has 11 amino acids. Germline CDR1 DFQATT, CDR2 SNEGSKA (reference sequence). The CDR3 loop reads CSAGFYNEQFF. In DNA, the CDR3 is TGCAGTGCCGGGTTCTACAATGAGCAGTTCTTC.

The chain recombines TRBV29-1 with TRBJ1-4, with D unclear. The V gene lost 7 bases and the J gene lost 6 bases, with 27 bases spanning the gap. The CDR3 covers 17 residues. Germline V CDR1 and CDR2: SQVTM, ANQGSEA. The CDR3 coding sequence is TGCAGCGCCGTATGTAGGTTGCTGGGATCCGTAGATGAAAAACTGTTTTTT. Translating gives CSAVCRLLGSVDEKLFF.

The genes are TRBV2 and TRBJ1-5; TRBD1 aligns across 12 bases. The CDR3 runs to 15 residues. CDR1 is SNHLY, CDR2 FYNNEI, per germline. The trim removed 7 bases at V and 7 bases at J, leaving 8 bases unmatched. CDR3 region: CASKDGTGGGQPQHF. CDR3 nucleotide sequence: TGTGCCAGCAAGGACGGGACAGGGGGCGGACAGCCCCAGCATTTT.

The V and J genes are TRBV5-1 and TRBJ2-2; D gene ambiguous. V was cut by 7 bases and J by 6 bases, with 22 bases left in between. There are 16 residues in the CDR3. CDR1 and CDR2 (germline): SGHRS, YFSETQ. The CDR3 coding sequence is TGCGCCAGCTCCAAACTGGTTTCCCGGGCGGCCGGGGAGCTGTTTTTT. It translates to CASSKLVSRAAGELFF.

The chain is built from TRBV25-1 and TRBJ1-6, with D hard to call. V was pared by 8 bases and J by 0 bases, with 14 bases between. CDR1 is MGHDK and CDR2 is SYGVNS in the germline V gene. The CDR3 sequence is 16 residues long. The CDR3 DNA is TGTGCCAGCTCCCCGTTTGATAGCTCCTATAATTCACCCCTCCACTTT. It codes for CASSPFDSSYNSPLHF.

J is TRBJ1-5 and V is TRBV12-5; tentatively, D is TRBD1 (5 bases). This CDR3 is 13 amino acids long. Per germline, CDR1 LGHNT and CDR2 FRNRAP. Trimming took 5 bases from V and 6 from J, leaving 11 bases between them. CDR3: CASGQGPGQPQHF. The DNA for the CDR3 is TGTGCTAGTGGTCAGGGACCGGGTCAGCCCCAGCATTTT.

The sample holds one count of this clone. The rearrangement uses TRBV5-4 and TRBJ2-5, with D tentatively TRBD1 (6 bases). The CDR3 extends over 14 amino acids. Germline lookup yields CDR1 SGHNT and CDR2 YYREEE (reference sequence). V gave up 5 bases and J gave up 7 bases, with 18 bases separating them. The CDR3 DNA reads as TGTGCCAGCAGTTATCAGACAGGTTCTAGGACCCAGTACTTC. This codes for CASSYQTGSRTQYF.

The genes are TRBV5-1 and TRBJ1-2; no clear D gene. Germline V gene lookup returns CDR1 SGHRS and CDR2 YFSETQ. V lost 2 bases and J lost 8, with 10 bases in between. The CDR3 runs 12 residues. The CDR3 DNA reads TGCGCCAGCAGCTTAGATACGCGGGGCTACACCTTC. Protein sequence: CASSLDTRGYTF.

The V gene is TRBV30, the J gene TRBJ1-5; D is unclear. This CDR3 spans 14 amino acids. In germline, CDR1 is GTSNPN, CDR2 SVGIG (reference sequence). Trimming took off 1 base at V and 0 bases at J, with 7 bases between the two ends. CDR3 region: CAWSAAYSNQPQHF. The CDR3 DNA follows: TGTGCCTGGAGTGCCGCGTATAGCAATCAGCCCCAGCATTTT. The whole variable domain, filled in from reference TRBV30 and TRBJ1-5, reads SQTIHQWPATLVQPVGSPLSLECTVEGTSNPNLYWYRQAAGRGLQLLFYSVGIGQISSEVPQNLSASRPQDRQFILSSKKLLLSDSGFYLCAWSAAYSNQPQHFGDGTRLSIL.

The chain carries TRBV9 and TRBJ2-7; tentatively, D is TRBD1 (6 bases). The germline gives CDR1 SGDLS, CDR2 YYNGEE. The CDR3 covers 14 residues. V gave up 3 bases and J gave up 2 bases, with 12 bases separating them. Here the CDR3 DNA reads TGTGCCAGCAGCGGGTCAGGGGCCACCTACGAGCAGTACTTC. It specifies CASSGSGATYEQYF.

The CDR3 is CASGPRQGYTF. The CDR3 region has the DNA TGTGCCAGTGGCCCCCGCCAGGGCTACACCTTC. The rearrangement joins TRBV2 to TRBJ1-2; no clear D. CDR3 length equals 11 residues. Germline-derived CDR1 and CDR2 are SNHLY and FYNNEI. Trimming shortened V by 9 bases and J by 8 bases, and 13 bases separated the two germline ends.

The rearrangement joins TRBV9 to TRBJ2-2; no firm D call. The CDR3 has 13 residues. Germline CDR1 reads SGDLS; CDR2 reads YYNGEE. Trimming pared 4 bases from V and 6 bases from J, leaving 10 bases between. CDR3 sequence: CASSIGPSGELFF. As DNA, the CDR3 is TGTGCCAGCAGCATTGGACCTTCCGGGGAGCTGTTTTTT.

CDR3: CASSEIRADYGYTF. CDR3 sequence (DNA): TGTGCCAGCAGTGAAATCCGGGCCGACTATGGCTACACCTTC. The chain uses TRBV6-1 and TRBJ1-2, with unresolved D. From germline, CDR1 is MNHNS and CDR2 SASEGT. Trimming cost V 2 bases and J 3 bases, with 10 bases left between them. The CDR3 has 14 residues.

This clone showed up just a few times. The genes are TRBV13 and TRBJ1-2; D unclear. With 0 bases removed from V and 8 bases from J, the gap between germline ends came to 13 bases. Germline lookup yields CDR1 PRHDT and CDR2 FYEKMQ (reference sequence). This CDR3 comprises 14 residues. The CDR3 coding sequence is TGTGCCAGCAGCTTAGGAAGGGAACGGAAGGGCTACACCTTC. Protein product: CASSLGRERKGYTF.

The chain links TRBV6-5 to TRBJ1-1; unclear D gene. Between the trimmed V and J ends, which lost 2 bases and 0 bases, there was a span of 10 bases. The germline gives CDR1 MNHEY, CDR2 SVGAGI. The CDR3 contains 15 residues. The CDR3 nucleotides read TGTGCCAGCAGTTACGCTTCATACATGAACACTGAAGCTTTCTTT. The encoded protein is CASSYASYMNTEAFF.

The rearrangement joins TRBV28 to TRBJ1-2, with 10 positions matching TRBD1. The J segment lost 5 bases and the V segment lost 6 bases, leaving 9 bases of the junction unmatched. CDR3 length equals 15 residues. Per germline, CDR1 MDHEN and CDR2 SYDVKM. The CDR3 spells CASSPRQGAYYGYTF. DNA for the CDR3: TGTGCCAGCAGCCCCCGACAGGGGGCTTATTATGGCTACACCTTC.

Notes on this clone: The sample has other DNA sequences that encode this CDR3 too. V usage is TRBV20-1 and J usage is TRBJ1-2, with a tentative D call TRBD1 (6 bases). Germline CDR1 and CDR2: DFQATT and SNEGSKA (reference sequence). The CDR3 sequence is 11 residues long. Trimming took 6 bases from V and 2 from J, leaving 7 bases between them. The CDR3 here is CSAGTNYGYTF. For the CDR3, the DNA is TGCAGTGCCGGGACAAACTATGGCTACACCTTC.

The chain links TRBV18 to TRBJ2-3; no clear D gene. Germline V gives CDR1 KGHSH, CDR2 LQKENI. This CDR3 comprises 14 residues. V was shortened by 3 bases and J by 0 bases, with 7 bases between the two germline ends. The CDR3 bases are TGTGCCAGCTCACCCCGAAGTAGCACAGATACGCAGTATTTT. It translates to CASSPRSSTDTQYF.

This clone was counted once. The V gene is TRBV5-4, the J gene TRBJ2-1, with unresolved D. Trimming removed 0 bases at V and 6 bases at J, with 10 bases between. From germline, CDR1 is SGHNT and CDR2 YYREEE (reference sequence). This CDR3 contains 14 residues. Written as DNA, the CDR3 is TGTGCCAGCAGCTTGGTGGCTTCAGGCAATGAGCAGTTCTTC. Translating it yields CASSLVASGNEQFF. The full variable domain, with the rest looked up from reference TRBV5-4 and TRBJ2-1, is ETGVTQSPTHLIKTRGQQVTLRCSSQSGHNTVSWYQQALGQGPQFIFQYYREEENGRGNFPPRFSGLQFPNYSSELNVNALELDDSALYLCASSLVASGNEQFFGPGTRLTVL.

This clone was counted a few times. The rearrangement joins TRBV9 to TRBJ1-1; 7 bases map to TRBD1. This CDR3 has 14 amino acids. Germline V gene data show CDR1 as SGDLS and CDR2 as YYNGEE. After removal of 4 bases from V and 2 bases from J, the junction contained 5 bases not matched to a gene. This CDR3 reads CASSRRQGNTEAFF. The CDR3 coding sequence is TGTGCCAGCAGCCGCCGACAGGGTAACACTGAAGCTTTCTTT.

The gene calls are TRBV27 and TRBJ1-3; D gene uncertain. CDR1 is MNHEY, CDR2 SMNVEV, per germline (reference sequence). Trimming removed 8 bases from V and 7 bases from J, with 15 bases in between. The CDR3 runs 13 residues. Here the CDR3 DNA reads TGTGCCAGCTCCTCTTGGCTGCGCAACACCATATATTTT. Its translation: CASSSWLRNTIYF.

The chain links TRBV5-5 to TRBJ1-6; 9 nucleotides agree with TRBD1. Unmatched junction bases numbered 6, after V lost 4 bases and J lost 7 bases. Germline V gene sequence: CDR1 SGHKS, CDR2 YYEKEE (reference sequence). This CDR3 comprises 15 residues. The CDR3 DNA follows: TGTGCCAGCAGCCGGACAGGGGACGTCAATTCACCCCTCCACTTT. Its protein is CASSRTGDVNSPLHF.

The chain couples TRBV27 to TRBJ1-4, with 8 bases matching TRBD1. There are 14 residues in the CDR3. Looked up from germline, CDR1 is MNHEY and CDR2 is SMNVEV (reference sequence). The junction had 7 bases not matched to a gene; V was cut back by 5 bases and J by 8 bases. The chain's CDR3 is CASSPGGRREKLFF. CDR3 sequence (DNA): TGTGCCAGCAGTCCAGGGGGCCGGAGGGAAAAACTGTTTTTT.

The CDR3 DNA sequence: TGTGCCAGCAGCTTAGTCGCGGGGGCCGTCACTGAAGCTTTCTTT. Its protein is CASSLVAGAVTEAFF. The chain links TRBV7-3 to TRBJ1-1, with D maybe TRBD1 (6 bases). Trimming removed 2 bases at V and 4 bases at J, with 14 bases between. Germline CDR1 reads SGHTA; CDR2 reads FQGTGA. CDR3 size: 15 residues. The full variable domain, rest sourced from reference TRBV7-3 and TRBJ1-1, is GAGVSQTPSNKVTEKGKYVELRCDPISGHTALYWYRQSLGQGPEFLIYFQGTGAADDSGLPNDRFFAVRPEGSVSTLKIQRTERGDSAVYLCASSLVAGAVTEAFFGQGTRLTVV.

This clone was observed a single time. The chain's CDR3 is CASTRLRGEFTEAFF. For the CDR3, the DNA is TGTGCCAGCACGAGGCTAAGGGGCGAATTCACTGAAGCTTTCTTT. The chain combines TRBV6-5 with TRBJ1-1, with D possibly matching TRBD1 (5 bases). CDR3 length equals 15 residues. Germline assignment: CDR1 MNHEY and CDR2 SVGAGI. Trimming removed 7 bases at V and 4 bases at J, with 19 bases between.

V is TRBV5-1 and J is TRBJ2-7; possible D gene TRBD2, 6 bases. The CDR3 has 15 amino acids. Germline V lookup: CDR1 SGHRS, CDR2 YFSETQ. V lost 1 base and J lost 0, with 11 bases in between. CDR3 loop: CASSLLGGSSYEQYF. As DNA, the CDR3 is TGCGCCAGCAGCTTGCTGGGGGGAAGCTCCTACGAGCAGTACTTC.

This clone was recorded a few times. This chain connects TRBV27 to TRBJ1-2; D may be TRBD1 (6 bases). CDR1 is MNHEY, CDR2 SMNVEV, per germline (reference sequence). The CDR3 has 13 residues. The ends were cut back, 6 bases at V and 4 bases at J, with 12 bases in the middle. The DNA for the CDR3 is TGTGCCAGCAGCCGAGGGGGTGGCTATGGCTACACCTTC. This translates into CASSRGGGYGYTF.

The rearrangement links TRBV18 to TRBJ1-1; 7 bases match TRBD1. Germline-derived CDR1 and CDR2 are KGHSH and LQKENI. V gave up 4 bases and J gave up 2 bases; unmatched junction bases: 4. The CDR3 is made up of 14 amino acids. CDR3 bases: TGTGCCAGCTCACGCGGACAGGTCAACACTGAAGCTTTCTTT. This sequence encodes CASSRGQVNTEAFF.